This T cell receptor beta chain is drawn from a study of shared clonotypes between healthy human individuals. Germline CDR1 is KGHSH and CDR2 is LQKENI. V was pared by 1 base and J by 0 bases, with 3 bases between. The CDR3 contains 13 residues. The protocol was immunoSEQ multiplex PCR, while the TCRdb copy is restricted to in-frame clones and leaves out a portion. The sample lists some 1.5 million clones, more than 95% seen once, with 0.95% to 1.5% in the top ten. Regarding this clone: The same CDR3 can be traced to other DNA sequences in this sample.

The chain uses TRBV18 and TRBJ2-5; D uncertain. Sequencing was carried out using naive CD4+ T cells sorted from blood. Subset noted: CD45RA+ positively selected. The sequence was collected from a man aged 25-45 years in good health. The CDR3 nucleotides read TGTGCCAGCTCACCACAGTACCAAGAGACCCAGTACTTC. The encoded protein is CASSPQYQETQYF.